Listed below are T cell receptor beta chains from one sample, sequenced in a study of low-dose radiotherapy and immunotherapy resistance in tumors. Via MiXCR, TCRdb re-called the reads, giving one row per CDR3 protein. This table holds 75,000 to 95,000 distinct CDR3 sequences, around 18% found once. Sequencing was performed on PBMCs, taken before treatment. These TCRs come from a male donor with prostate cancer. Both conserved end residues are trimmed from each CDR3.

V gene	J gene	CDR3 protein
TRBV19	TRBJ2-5	ASSMKGGRQY
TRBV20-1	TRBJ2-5	SARGVQGFVGETQY
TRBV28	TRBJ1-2	ASRLQGGRVGGYT
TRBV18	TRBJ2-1	ASSPPEASSYNEQF
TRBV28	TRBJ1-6	ASRGSPKNSPLH
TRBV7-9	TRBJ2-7	ASSLGVGASSYEQY
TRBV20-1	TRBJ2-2	SAPRAGGDTGELF
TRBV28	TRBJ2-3	ASRFRGVTDTQY
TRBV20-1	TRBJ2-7	SASPAGQTGYEQY
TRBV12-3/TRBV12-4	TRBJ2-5	ASIFGQGAQETQY
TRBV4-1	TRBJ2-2	ASSHRTGVDTGELF
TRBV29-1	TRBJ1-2	SVDRTGYGYT
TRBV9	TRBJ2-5	ASSVRSGTGPQETQY
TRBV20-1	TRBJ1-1	SAKRTAPLNTEAF
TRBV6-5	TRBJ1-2	ASTREGAGGYGYT
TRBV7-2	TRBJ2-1	ASSPPGLAAYNEQF
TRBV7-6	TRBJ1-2	ASSLRTGRANYGYT
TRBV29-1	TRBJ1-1	SVDGGQLNTEAF
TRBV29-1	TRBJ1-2	SVGQGETYGYT
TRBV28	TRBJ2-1	ASSPLRDLRYNEQF
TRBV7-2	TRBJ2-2	ASSPSGNTGELF
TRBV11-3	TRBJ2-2	ASRRRDNTGELF
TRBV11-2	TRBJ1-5	ASSLDQGTYQPQH
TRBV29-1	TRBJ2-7	SVEWTSSPVGEQY
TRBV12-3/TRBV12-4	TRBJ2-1	ASMASGGRNEQF
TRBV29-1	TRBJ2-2	SVQNTGELFF
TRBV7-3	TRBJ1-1	ASSLNVAGRNTEAF
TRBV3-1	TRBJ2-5	ASSQGLGSGGETQY
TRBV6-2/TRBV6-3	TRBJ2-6	ASSLGRRANVLT
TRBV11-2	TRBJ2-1	ASSSAYNEQF
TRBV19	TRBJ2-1	ASRPTGGSYNEQF
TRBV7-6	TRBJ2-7	ASSLVSGQGPYEQY
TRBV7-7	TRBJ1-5	ASSLAPNQPQH
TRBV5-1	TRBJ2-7	ASSLVAAGKQY
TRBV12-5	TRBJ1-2	ASGISYMGDYGYT
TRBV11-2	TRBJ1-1	ASSLEGVITEAF
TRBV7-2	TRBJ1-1	ASSLAGPTEAF
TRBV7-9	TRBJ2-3	ASSSSPLTDASTDTQY
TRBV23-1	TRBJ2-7	ASTGAGTVTYEQY
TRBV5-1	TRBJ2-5	ASSQGQTIQETQY
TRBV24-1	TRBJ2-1	ATKGGGAVNEQF
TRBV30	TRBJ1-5	AWRGQGAINQPQH
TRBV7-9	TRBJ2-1	ASSPQRGAYNEQF
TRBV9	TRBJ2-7	ASSVPGAKEQY
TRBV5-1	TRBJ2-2	ASSLPFGVGGGELF